The clone carrying this T cell receptor beta chain appeared a single time. Antigen: not known. Trimming cost V 1 base and J 2 bases, with 15 bases left between them. Per the germline V gene, CDR1 is MGHRA and CDR2 is YSYEKL. The CDR3 has 17 residues. This entry belongs to a study of OX40 agonist ivuxolimab in advanced cancers. Study findings and constraints: Among some nonresponders, normalized T-cell clonal expansion was also low.

Libraries were prepared by immunoSEQ multiplex PCR; TCRdb keeps only in-frame clonotypes and omits some of them. The sample consists of around 80,000 clones, around nine tenths of them appearing once. The chain carries TRBV4-1 and TRBJ1-3, with D tentatively TRBD1 (5 bases). The sequenced sample was CD4+ or CD8+ T cells sorted from blood, obtained in a trial of the OX40 agonist ivuxolimab. The sequence was collected from an adult with an advanced solid tumor such as melanoma, head and neck, liver or kidney cancer. Here the CDR3 reads CASSQGGSGAAGNTIYF. DNA for the CDR3: TGCGCCAGCAGCCAAGGTGGTAGCGGGGCGGCTGGAAACACCATATATTTT.